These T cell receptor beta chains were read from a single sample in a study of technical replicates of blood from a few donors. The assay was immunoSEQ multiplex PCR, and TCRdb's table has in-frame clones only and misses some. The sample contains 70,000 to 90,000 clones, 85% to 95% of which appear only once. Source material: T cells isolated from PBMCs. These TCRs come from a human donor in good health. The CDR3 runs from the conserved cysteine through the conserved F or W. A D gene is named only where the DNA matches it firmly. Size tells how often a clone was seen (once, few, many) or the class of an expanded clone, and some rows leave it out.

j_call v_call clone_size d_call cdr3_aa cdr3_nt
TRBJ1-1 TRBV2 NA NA CASSDRPSEAFF TGTGCCAGCAGTGACCGCCCCAGTGAAGCTTTCTTT
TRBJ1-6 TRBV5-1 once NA CASSLGAVNSPLHF TGCGCCAGCAGCTTGGGGGCAGTAAATTCACCCCTCCACTTT
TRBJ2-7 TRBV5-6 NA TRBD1 CASTGRDRGPSGEQYF TGTGCCAGCACCGGCCGGGACAGGGGGCCCAGCGGCGAGCAGTACTTC
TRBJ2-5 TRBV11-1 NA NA CASSSTGQETQYF TGTGCCAGCAGCTCCACGGGGCAAGAGACCCAGTACTTC
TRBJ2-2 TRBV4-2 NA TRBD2 CASSHLRGGRIGELFF TGTGCCAGCAGCCATCTCCGGGGGGGCCGGATCGGGGAGCTGTTTTTT
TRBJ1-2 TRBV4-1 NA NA CASSLSTAEPVIRYGYTF TGCGCCAGCAGCCTTTCGACAGCAGAGCCCGTCATCCGCTATGGCTACACCTTC
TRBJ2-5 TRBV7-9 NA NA CASSLGLVATQYF TGTGCCAGCAGCTTAGGTTTGGTGGCAACCCAGTACTTC
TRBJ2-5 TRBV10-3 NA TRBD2 CAISQAGGPVKETQYF TGTGCCATCAGTCAAGCGGGAGGGCCAGTAAAAGAGACCCAGTACTTC
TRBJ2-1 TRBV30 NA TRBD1 CAWSVEGQGKYNEQFF TGTGCCTGGTCGGTCGAAGGACAGGGGAAATACAATGAGCAGTTCTTC
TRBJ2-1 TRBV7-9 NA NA CASSHDLVTTGEQFF TGTGCCAGCAGCCACGATTTAGTAACGACAGGTGAGCAGTTCTTC
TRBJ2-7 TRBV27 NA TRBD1 CASSPRQGAYEQYF TGTGCCAGCAGTCCAAGACAGGGGGCCTACGAGCAGTACTTC
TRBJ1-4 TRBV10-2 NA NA CASSPNYEKLFF TGCGCCAGCAGCCCAAACTATGAAAAACTGTTTTTT
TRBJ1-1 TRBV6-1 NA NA CASTSRADTEAFF TGTGCCAGCACCTCGAGGGCGGACACTGAAGCTTTCTTT
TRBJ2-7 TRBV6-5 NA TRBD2 CASTRTSGPYEQYF TGTGCCAGCACTCGGACTAGCGGGCCCTACGAGCAGTACTTC
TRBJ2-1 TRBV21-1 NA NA CASSNTYLNEQFF TGTGCCAGCAGCAATACCTATCTCAATGAGCAGTTCTTC
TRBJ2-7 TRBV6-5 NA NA CASSYPRDSTYEQYF TGTGCCAGCAGTTACCCGCGGGACTCGACCTACGAGCAGTACTTC
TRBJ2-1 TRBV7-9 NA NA CASSLVIGEGAKISNEQFF TGTGCCAGCAGCTTAGTAATAGGGGAAGGGGCAAAGATTAGCAATGAGCAGTTCTTC
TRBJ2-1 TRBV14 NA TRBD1 CASRGTGGYNEQFF TGTGCCAGCAGAGGGACAGGGGGGTACAATGAGCAGTTCTTC
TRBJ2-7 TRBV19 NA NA CASSIKIRSHEQYF TGTGCCAGTAGTATTAAGATCAGGTCCCACGAGCAGTACTTC